This T cell receptor (beta chain) appears in the sequencing data of a study of CD8 T cells in ankylosing spondylitis. Regarding the study as a whole: Matched ankylosing spondylitis synovial fluid reportedly contained a significantly enriched population of disease-linked clones. There were earlier reports of some motif variants in reactive arthritis synovial fluid and blood. A TCR beta motif of under ten highly homologous variants appeared characteristic of ankylosing spondylitis blood.

Trimming took off 1 base at V and 0 bases at J, with 5 bases between the two ends. The length of the CDR3 is 14 residues. Per the germline V gene, CDR1 is SGHRS and CDR2 is YFSETQ. Quantitative 5'-RACE with molecular barcodes produced the TCR beta libraries. TCRdb analysed the 5' RACE reads with MiXCR anew, one entry per CDR3 protein. The sample carries 250,000 to 400,000 distinct CDR3 sequences, about 9.9% recorded once. The table lists this clonotype with many counts. Its antigen is unidentified. The sequenced sample was blood, either unsorted or a sorted T cell fraction (not recorded which). This TCR was recovered from a female donor with ankylosing spondylitis or in good health (not recorded which). J is TRBJ1-3 and V is TRBV5-1; the D is unclear. CDR3 sequence (DNA): TGCGCCAGCAGCTTGAGGAGCTCTGGAAACACCATATATTTT. This gives the protein CASSLRSSGNTIYF.